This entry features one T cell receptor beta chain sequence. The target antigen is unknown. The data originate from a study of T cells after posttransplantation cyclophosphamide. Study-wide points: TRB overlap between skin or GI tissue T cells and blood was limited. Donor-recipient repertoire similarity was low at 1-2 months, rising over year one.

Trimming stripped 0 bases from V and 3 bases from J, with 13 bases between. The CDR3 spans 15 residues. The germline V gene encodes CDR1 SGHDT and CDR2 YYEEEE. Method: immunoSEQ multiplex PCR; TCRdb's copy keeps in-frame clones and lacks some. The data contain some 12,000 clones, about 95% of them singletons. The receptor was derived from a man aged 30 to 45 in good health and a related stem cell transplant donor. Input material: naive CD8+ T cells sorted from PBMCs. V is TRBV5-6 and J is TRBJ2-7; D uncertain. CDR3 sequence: CASSLGDGDLYEQYF. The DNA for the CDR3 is TGTGCCAGCAGCTTGGGTGACGGAGACCTCTACGAGCAGTACTTC.